This T cell receptor (beta chain) was sequenced in a study of regulatory T cells in long-lasting Graves disease. The TCR beta library used iRepertoire HTBI primers with Arm-PCR amplification of CDR3. In TCRdb, the multiplex PCR reads were re-called with MiXCR into one record per CDR3 protein. Among 400,000 to 650,000 distinct CDR3 sequences listed, about 16% were seen once. Time point indicated: newly diagnosed GD, antithyroid drugs for less than 3 months. Generation of the TCR library employed RNA extracted from PBMCs. The germline gives CDR1 SEHNR, CDR2 FQNEAQ (reference sequence). The CDR3 totals 15 residues. The ends were cut back, 10 bases at V and 3 bases at J, with 22 bases in the middle. In addition, the sample was reused for a study of T cells in Graves' hyperthyroidism and ophthalmopathy. As that study records: Diagnoses were established using clinical symptoms, serum thyroxine and TRAb, thyroid ultrasound and orbital computed tomography. Most clonotypes expanded in thyroid above 0.001 were likewise present in blood. Onset of ophthalmopathy came a median about 6.5 months after the model predicted it.

The chain employs TRBV7-9 and TRBJ2-7, with D perhaps TRBD1 (5 bases). The sequence derives from a woman aged 35-60 years with Graves disease. Sequenced material: peripheral blood mononuclear cells (PBMCs), taken at new diagnosis, from a patient treated with antithyroid drugs. The CDR3 DNA sequence: TGTGCCATCGAGTCATGGACACTGGGGCGCTACGAGCAGTACTTC. Translated, it gives CAIESWTLGRYEQYF. Together with reference TRBV7-9 and TRBJ2-7, the CDR3 gives the full variable domain: DTGVSQNPRHKITKRGQNVTFRCDPISEHNRLYWYRQTLGQGPEFLTYFQNEAQLEKSRLLSDRFSAERPKGSFSTLEIQRTEQGDSAMYLCAIESWTLGRYEQYFGPGTRLTVT.